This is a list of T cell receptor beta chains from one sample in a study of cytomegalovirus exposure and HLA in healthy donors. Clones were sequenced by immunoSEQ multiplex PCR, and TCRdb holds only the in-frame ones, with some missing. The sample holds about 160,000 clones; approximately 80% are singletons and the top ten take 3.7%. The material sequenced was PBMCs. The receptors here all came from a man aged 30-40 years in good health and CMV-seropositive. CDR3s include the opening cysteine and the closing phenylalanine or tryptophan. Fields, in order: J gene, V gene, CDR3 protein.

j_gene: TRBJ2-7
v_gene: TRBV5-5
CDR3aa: CASSTWDRGYEQYF

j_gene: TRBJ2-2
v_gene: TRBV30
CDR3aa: CAWSIGAGNTGELFF

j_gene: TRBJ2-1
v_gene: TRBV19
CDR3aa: CASSTRQRGGLDEQFF

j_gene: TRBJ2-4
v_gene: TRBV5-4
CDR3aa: CASSQGAPAKNIQYF

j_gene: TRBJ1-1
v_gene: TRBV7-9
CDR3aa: CASSRDRDTEAFF

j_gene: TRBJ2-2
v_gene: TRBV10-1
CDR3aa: CASSKQGAVGELFF

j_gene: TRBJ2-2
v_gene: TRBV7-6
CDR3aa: CASSFVGGGVNTGELFF

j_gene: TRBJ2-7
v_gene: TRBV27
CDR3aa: CASSLSPQEVSSYEQYF

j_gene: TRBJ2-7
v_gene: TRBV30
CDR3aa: CAWSASGGAYEQYF

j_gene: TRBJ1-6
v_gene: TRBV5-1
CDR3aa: CASSLARGDGWSPLHF

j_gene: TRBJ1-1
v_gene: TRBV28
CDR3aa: CASNREDGNTEAFF

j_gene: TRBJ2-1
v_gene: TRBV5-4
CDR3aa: CASSLGLAGGDEQFF

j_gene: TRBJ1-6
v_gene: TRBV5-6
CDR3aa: CASHSYNSPLHF

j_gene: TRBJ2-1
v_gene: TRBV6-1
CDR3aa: CASSENRPPTYNEQFF

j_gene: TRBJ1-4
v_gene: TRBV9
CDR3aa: CASSARGGLLNEKLFF

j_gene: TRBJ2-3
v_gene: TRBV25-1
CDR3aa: CASRASGGPDTQYF

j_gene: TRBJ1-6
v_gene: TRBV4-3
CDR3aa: CASSQAYRGTSPLHF

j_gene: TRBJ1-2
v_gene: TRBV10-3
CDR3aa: CAIKRGQGEAGYTF

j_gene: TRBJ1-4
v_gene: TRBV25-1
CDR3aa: CASSDDRGGGKLFF

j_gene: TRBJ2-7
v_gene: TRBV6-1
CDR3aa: CASSPRDRINEQYF

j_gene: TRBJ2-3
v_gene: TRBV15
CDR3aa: CATSRDRSIDTQYF